A single T cell receptor (beta chain) is shown here with its context. Enrolled through a virtual design, the participants were between about 18 and 100 years of age and came from 24 US areas. Under the authors' procedure: Estimation of nucleated cell counts relied on the amplification of reference gene primers. Repertoires were generated with immunoSEQ multiplex PCR, while TCRdb's copy carries only in-frame clones and drops some. V and J calls and clone size are as listed in that table; D and trimming were resolved from the DNA. The sample has roughly 200,000 clones, 83% seen once. With 4 bases clipped from V and 4 bases from J, the junction kept 9 bases outside the gene matches. The CDR3 length is 15 residues. Germline assignment: CDR1 SGHAT and CDR2 FQNNGV. This sample stems from a study of blood T cell repertoires in COVID-19. Study background: Whether acute or convalescent, the COVID-19 samples came from the United States, Italy and Spain. T cells, B-cell-depleted T cells, or PBMCs supplied cDNA or gDNA.

The J gene is TRBJ2-7, the V gene TRBV11-2; TRBD1 aligns across 8 bases. The sample consisted of PBMCs or T cells enriched from blood (not recorded which). This sequence originates from a woman in her 50s who had been exposed to COVID-19. CDR3 sequence: CASSYRGSDLYEQYF. In nucleotides, the CDR3 is TGTGCCAGCAGCTACAGGGGGTCCGACCTGTACGAGCAGTACTTC.